Each of the 7 T cell receptor beta chains below was sequenced from the same sample in a study of cytomegalovirus exposure and HLA in healthy donors. A multiplex PCR was run with 60 Vbeta primers and 13 Jbeta primers. Produced via immunoSEQ multiplex PCR; TCRdb's table is partial and in-frame only. Of approximately 120,000 clones listed, roughly 67% were seen once; the top ten hold about 8.4%. Source material: PBMCs. The receptors here all came from a man aged 35 to 55 in good health and CMV-seronegative.

This clone was found a few times. The chain is built from TRBV4-1 and TRBJ1-1; 7 bases are a match to TRBD1. With V trimmed by 0 bases and J by 1 base, 5 bases remained unmatched. Germline V lookup: CDR1 MGHRA, CDR2 YSYEKL. This CDR3 spans 16 amino acids. The CDR3 DNA is TGCGCCAGCAGCCAAGATGAGGGGGCGGGGAACACTGAAGCTTTCTTT. Translated, it gives CASSQDEGAGNTEAFF.

This chain uses TRBV14 with TRBJ2-7; weak D call: TRBD2 (6 bases). This CDR3 spans 15 amino acids. V lost 1 base and J lost 6, with 16 bases in between. The germline CDR1 and CDR2 sequences are SGHDN and FVKESK. CDR3 DNA sequence: TGTGCCAGCAGCCAAGCCGGGGGTCCCGGACGCGAGCAGTACTTC. Protein sequence: CASSQAGGPGREQYF.

Concerning this clone itself: The same CDR3 arises from other DNA sequences in this sample as well. As DNA, the CDR3 is TGTGCCAGCAGTTATGAAGGGGCCGGGGAGCTGTTTTTT. Protein product: CASSYEGAGELFF. The V call is TRBV6-5, the J call TRBJ2-2; maybe TRBD1 (5 bases). CDR3 length equals 13 residues. V lost 3 bases and J lost 6, with 8 bases in between. The germline gives CDR1 MNHEY, CDR2 SVGAGI.

About this clone: The junction shows a germline mismatch at one end, possibly a read error. This sequence joins TRBV5-5 and TRBJ1-5; TRBD1 is a possible D gene (6 bases). CDR1 SGHKS and CDR2 YYEKEE come from the germline V gene (reference sequence). The CDR3 runs 15 residues. The CDR3 region is CASSQFTGSTQPQHF. CDR3 bases: TGTGCCAGCAGCCAGTTTACAGGGAGCACTCAGCCCCAGCATTTT.

This clone was found a few times. V and J are TRBV29-1 and TRBJ2-2; tentative D call: TRBD1 (7 bases). This CDR3 is 13 amino acids long. Trimming shortened V by 5 bases and J by 5 bases, and 12 bases separated the two germline ends. Germline CDR1 reads SQVTM; CDR2 reads ANQGSEA. CDR3 protein: CSVTRGRTGELFF. CDR3 bases: TGCAGCGTTACCAGGGGGAGGACCGGGGAGCTGTTTTTT.

This clone has a handful of counts. The J gene is TRBJ2-1, the V gene TRBV27; 11 bases line up with TRBD2. J was trimmed by 8 bases and V by 5 bases; bases with no gene match: 8. The CDR3 has 15 residues. Germline V gene sequence: CDR1 MNHEY, CDR2 SMNVEV (reference sequence). The CDR3 loop reads CASSITSGGTYEQFF. The CDR3 DNA sequence: TGTGCCAGCAGTATTACTAGCGGGGGTACCTATGAGCAGTTCTTC.

The rearrangement joins TRBV27 to TRBJ1-4; 7 nucleotides match TRBD1. V lost 6 bases, J lost 4 bases, and 2 bases stayed unmatched. This CDR3 has 13 amino acids. Germline lookup yields CDR1 MNHEY and CDR2 SMNVEV (reference sequence). CDR3 DNA sequence: TGTGCCAGCAGACAGGGGATTAATGAAAAACTGTTTTTT. Its translation: CASRQGINEKLFF.